This T cell receptor beta chain was observed in a study of control samples from healthy donors and cancer patients. Only in-frame clones appear in the TCRdb table, and some are missing; sequencing was by immunoSEQ multiplex PCR. The listing contains about 210,000 clones. CDR3 length equals 17 residues. V lost 2 bases and J 0 bases, leaving 12 bases between the germline ends. Germline values: CDR1 SGHRS, CDR2 YFSETQ. Source material: blood. The V gene is TRBV5-1, the J gene TRBJ2-6; D gene ambiguous. The receptor was isolated from a woman under 40 in good health. CDR3 sequence: CASSFAPGRSGANVLTF. For the CDR3, the DNA is TGCGCCAGCAGCTTCGCCCCAGGCCGCTCTGGGGCCAACGTCCTGACTTTC.